Listed here are 12 T cell receptor beta chains from one sample, sequenced in a study of blood T cells in healthy people across ages. Combining a sample-barcoded 5' primer with a J-beta primer mix, a second PCR ran for 7 to 11 cycles. A single record per CDR3 protein comes from TCRdb applying MiXCR to the 5' RACE reads. The sample holds 540,000 or so distinct CDR3 sequences, 24% seen once. These sequences were also reported in another study, on T cells of mothers and their children.

The sequenced sample consisted of blood. Receptor source: a boy aged 5-17 years in good health.

The chain uses TRBV7-2 and TRBJ2-7; D is unresolved. This CDR3 spans 15 amino acids. The germline V gene encodes CDR1 SGHTA and CDR2 FQGNSA. V lost 5 bases to trimming and J lost 1 base, with 15 bases between them. The CDR3 sequence: CASSPEVPESYEQYF. The DNA of the CDR3 is TGTGCCAGCAGCCCCGAGGTTCCGGAGTCCTACGAGCAGTACTTC.

The rearrangement joins TRBV15 to TRBJ2-3; D remains ambiguous. Trimming took 5 bases from V and 4 from J, leaving 7 bases between them. The CDR3 consists of 12 residues. Per germline, CDR1 LNHNV and CDR2 YYDKDF (reference sequence). The CDR3 DNA follows: TGTGCCACCAGCTTATTGGCAGATACGCAGTATTTT. Translating gives CATSLLADTQYF. Complete variable domain (other parts from reference TRBV15 and TRBJ2-3): DAMVIQNPRYQVTQFGKPVTLSCSQTLNHNVMYWYQQKSSQAPKLLFHYYDKDFNNEADTPDNFQSRRPNTSFCFLDIRSPGLGDTAMYLCATSLLADTQYFGPGTRLTVL.

V gene TRBV20-1 combines with J gene TRBJ1-6, with 7 bases aligning to TRBD1. With V trimmed by 2 bases and J by 4 bases, 5 bases remained unmatched. CDR3 size: 15 residues. From germline, CDR1 is DFQATT and CDR2 SNEGSKA (reference sequence). The chain's CDR3 is CSARQGEIYNSPLHF. CDR3 in DNA: TGCAGTGCTAGACAGGGGGAAATTTATAATTCACCCCTCCACTTT.

This clonotype was seen a few times. This chain links TRBV4-1 with TRBJ2-5; tentative D call: TRBD1 (6 bases). The end of the DNA is better explained by TRBJ2-7, so the J call may be wrong. Germline V gene sequence: CDR1 MGHRA, CDR2 YSYEKL. This CDR3 is 15 amino acids long. The CDR3 sequence: CASSYDRHSSYEQYF. DNA of the CDR3: TGCGCCAGCAGTTACGACAGGCACAGCTCCTACGAGCAGTACTTC.

V usage is TRBV7-9 and J usage is TRBJ1-4; D call uncertain. Germline values: CDR1 SEHNR, CDR2 FQNEAQ (reference sequence). V was trimmed by 1 base and J by 6 bases, leaving 6 bases between them. CDR3 length: 13 residues. DNA for the CDR3: TGTGCCAGCAGCTTAGTAGGAGATGAAAAACTGTTTTTT. Protein: CASSLVGDEKLFF. Looking up the rest from reference TRBV7-9 and TRBJ1-4 gives the full variable domain: DTGVSQNPRHKITKRGQNVTFRCDPISEHNRLYWYRQTLGQGPEFLTYFQNEAQLEKSRLLSDRFSAERPKGSFSTLEIQRTEQGDSAMYLCASSLVGDEKLFFGSGTQLSVL.

The sample holds a few counts of this clonotype. The V and J genes are TRBV28 and TRBJ2-7, with D uncertain. Trimming removed 8 bases at V and 1 base at J, with 12 bases between. The CDR3 runs to 13 residues. CDR1 is MDHEN, CDR2 SYDVKM, per germline. The CDR3 DNA reads as TGTGCCAGCGGTCGGACCAATTCCTACGAGCAGTACTTC. Amino acids: CASGRTNSYEQYF.

The V call is TRBV29-1, the J call TRBJ2-1, with 8 bases identical to TRBD2. Germline values: CDR1 SQVTM, CDR2 ANQGSEA. The CDR3 length is 15 residues. J gave up 0 bases and V 3 bases, and 4 bases lay outside the gene matches. CDR3 in amino acids: CSVEVAGGSYNEQFF. CDR3 DNA: TGCAGCGTTGAGGTGGCGGGAGGCTCCTACAATGAGCAGTTCTTC.

In its sample, this clonotype was seen once. The chain couples TRBV12-3 or TRBV12-4 to TRBJ1-1, with TRBD1 identical over 8 bases. This CDR3 has 13 residues. Trimming cost V 10 bases and J 5 bases; bases outside gene matches: 9. The CDR3 region is CAIRTGGVTEAFF. The DNA of the CDR3 is TGTGCCATCCGTACAGGGGGGGTAACTGAAGCTTTCTTT.

This clonotype has a handful of counts. The gene calls are TRBV13 and TRBJ1-5; no reliable D call. CDR3 length: 14 amino acids. The V and J ends lost 4 bases and 5 bases respectively, with 12 bases between them. The V gene's germline CDR1 is PRHDT and CDR2 FYEKMQ (reference sequence). CDR3 in amino acids: CASSSPRRYQPQHF. DNA of the CDR3: TGTGCCAGCAGCTCCCCCAGGCGCTATCAGCCCCAGCATTTT. Full variable domain (outside the CDR3, taken from reference TRBV13 and TRBJ1-5): AAGVIQSPRHLIKEKRETATLKCYPIPRHDTVYWYQQGPGQDPQFLISFYEKMQSDKGSIPDRFSAQQFSDYHSELNMSSLELGDSALYFCASSSPRRYQPQHFGDGTRLSIL.

This clonotype appeared a few times. The chain couples TRBV14 to TRBJ2-5; 7 bases map to TRBD2. V dropped 4 bases and J dropped 0; count of bases not matched to a gene: 5. Germline V gene sequence: CDR1 SGHDN, CDR2 FVKESK. This CDR3 comprises 15 residues. The CDR3 DNA sequence: TGTGCCAGCAGCCCCCTAGCGGTGTACCAAGAGACCCAGTACTTC. It translates to CASSPLAVYQETQYF. Drawing the rest from reference TRBV14 and TRBJ2-5, the complete variable domain is EAGVTQFPSHSVIEKGQTVTLRCDPISGHDNLYWYRRVMGKEIKFLLHFVKESKQDESGMPNNRFLAERTGGTYSTLKVQPAELEDSGVYFCASSPLAVYQETQYFGPGTRLLVL.

This chain connects TRBV6-6 to TRBJ1-5, with D uncertain. Per the germline V gene, CDR1 is MNHNY and CDR2 is SVGAGI (reference sequence). The CDR3 runs 15 residues. V gave up 0 bases and J gave up 4 bases, with 10 bases separating them. CDR3 DNA: TGTGCCAGCAGTTACTCGATCGGTGGGAATCAGCCCCAGCATTTT. Its protein is CASSYSIGGNQPQHF.

The chain combines TRBV18 with TRBJ2-1; TRBD1 matches at 9 bases. The CDR3 runs 16 residues. Trimming cost V 6 bases and J 1 base; bases outside gene matches: 7. Germline V gene lookup returns CDR1 KGHSH and CDR2 LQKENI. The CDR3 loop is CASSDRDRASYNEQFF. CDR3 nucleotide sequence: TGTGCCAGCTCCGACCGGGACAGGGCTTCCTACAATGAGCAGTTCTTC.